This T cell receptor beta chain comes out of a study of blood T cell repertoires in COVID-19. For the study at large: Donors in the United States, Italy and Spain gave samples during acute or convalescent COVID-19.

Sequencing was performed with immunoSEQ multiplex PCR; in TCRdb, only in-frame clones are kept and a portion is missing. Seen here are roughly 120,000 clones, about 82% observed once, and the top ten hold about 5.4%. V dropped 0 bases and J dropped 7; count of bases not matched to a gene: 4. Germline CDR1 SGHDN, CDR2 FVKESK. This CDR3 comprises 16 residues. The source of this sequence is a human donor in a cohort sampled during active COVID-19. The chain joins TRBV14 to TRBJ2-2; 11 bases agree with TRBD1. Sequenced material: peripheral blood. This CDR3 reads CASSQEDRGLLGELFF. The CDR3 DNA reads as TGTGCCAGCAGCCAAGAGGACAGGGGGCTTCTCGGGGAGCTGTTTTTT.